What follows is one TCR beta chain and its context. The data stem from a study of blood T cell repertoires in COVID-19. Overall study context: Samples of COVID-19 (acute and convalescent) were obtained from the United States, Italy and Spain. T cells, B-cell-depleted T cells, or PBMCs provided the cDNA or gDNA that served as material.

Original analysis: Amplification of reference gene primers was used by the study to estimate nucleated cell counts. The assay was immunoSEQ multiplex PCR, and TCRdb's table has in-frame clones only and misses some. For V, J and clone size, that table is used; D and trimming come from the DNA. The sample includes 300,000 to 450,000 clones, around 84% of them seen just once. This clonotype was obtained from a woman aged 18-29 years with acute or convalescent COVID-19. The specimen sequenced was peripheral blood.

Here the CDR3 reads CASPKPGTNYGYTF. In DNA form, the CDR3 reads TGTGCCAGCCCAAAGCCGGGAACTAACTATGGCTACACCTTC. This chain uses TRBV6-5 with TRBJ1-2; D gene ambiguous. This CDR3 contains 14 residues. The germline V and J ends were trimmed by 8 bases and 0 bases, with 13 bases remaining between them. Germline-derived CDR1 and CDR2 are MNHEY and SVGAGI.